The 18 T cell receptor beta chains reported below all come from one sample, sequenced in a study of cytotoxic CD8 clonotypes in ibrutinib-treated CLL. TCRdb keeps only in-frame clones here, not all; method: immunoSEQ multiplex PCR. Of 250,000 to 350,000 clones in the sample, 65% to 85% were seen once. The specimen comprised PBMCs, sampled at disease progression, from a patient treated with ibrutinib. The receptor source for this set is a human donor with chronic lymphocytic leukemia.

This rearrangement joins TRBV5-5 to TRBJ1-4; a weak D match, TRBD1 (5 bases). The length of the CDR3 is 15 residues. V gave up 1 base and J gave up 7 bases, with 14 bases separating them. Germline lookup yields CDR1 SGHKS and CDR2 YYEKEE (reference sequence). CDR3 protein: CASSLFGTEGEKLFF. In DNA, the CDR3 is TGTGCCAGCAGCTTGTTTGGGACCGAGGGTGAAAAACTGTTTTTT.

V is TRBV9 and J is TRBJ2-7; perhaps TRBD2 as D (5 bases). This CDR3 comprises 15 residues. V was clipped by 0 bases and J by 3 bases, with 13 bases between them. Germline-derived CDR1 and CDR2 are SGDLS and YYNGEE. CDR3 nucleotides: TGTGCCAGCAGCGTAGCTACTGGTGGAGGCTACGAGCAGTACTTC. Translating it yields CASSVATGGGYEQYF. Supplemented by reference TRBV9 and TRBJ2-7, the full variable domain reads DSGVTQTPKHLITATGQRVTLRCSPRSGDLSVYWYQQSLDQGLQFLIQYYNGEERAKGNILERFSAQQFPDLHSELNLSSLELGDSALYFCASSVATGGGYEQYFGPGTRLTVT.

The V and J genes are TRBV20-1 and TRBJ1-3; tentatively, D is TRBD1 (6 bases). Germline CDR1 and CDR2: DFQATT and SNEGSKA (reference sequence). The CDR3 spans 11 residues. V was shortened by 4 bases and J by 8 bases, with 9 bases between the two germline ends. The CDR3 here is CSAIGGYTIYF. As DNA, the CDR3 is TGCAGTGCTATAGGGGGGTACACCATATATTTT.

The rearrangement links TRBV19 to TRBJ1-4; maybe TRBD1 (5 bases). The CDR3 runs 15 residues. Trimming removed 1 base at V and 3 bases at J, with 9 bases between. Germline CDR1 reads LNHDA; CDR2 reads SQIVND (reference sequence). CDR3 in amino acids: CASSIARASNEKLFF. The DNA of the CDR3 is TGTGCCAGTAGTATAGCCAGGGCTTCTAATGAAAAACTGTTTTTT.

The rearrangement joins TRBV27 to TRBJ2-7, with TRBD1 matching 10 bases. V trimming: 2 bases; J trimming: 4 bases; junction bases outside the gene matches: 5. CDR1 MNHEY and CDR2 SMNVEV come from the germline V gene (reference sequence). The CDR3 consists of 15 residues. Here the CDR3 reads CASSLTGQGTYEQYF. Written as DNA, the CDR3 is TGTGCCAGCAGTTTAACGGGACAGGGGACGTACGAGCAGTACTTC.

The chain employs TRBV28 and TRBJ1-5; a weak D match, TRBD1 (5 bases). This CDR3 is built from 16 residues. Germline V gene sequence: CDR1 MDHEN, CDR2 SYDVKM. V gave up 6 bases and J gave up 0 bases, with 15 bases separating them. The CDR3 region has the DNA TGTGCCAGCAGCTGGGACGGATTGTATAGCAATCAGCCCCAGCATTTT. Protein product: CASSWDGLYSNQPQHF.

This clone has just one count. This chain links TRBV7-8 with TRBJ2-3; the D gene is possibly TRBD1 (6 bases). The V end lost 4 bases, the J end lost 2 bases, and 13 bases lay between the germline ends. This CDR3 is 15 amino acids long. CDR1 is SGHVS and CDR2 is FQNEAQ in the germline V gene. The CDR3 sequence: CASSSRTEYTDTQYF. The CDR3 DNA reads TGTGCCAGCAGCTCCCGGACAGAGTACACAGATACGCAGTATTTT.

The genes are TRBV7-3 and TRBJ2-2; 7 bases line up with TRBD1. In germline, CDR1 is SGHTA, CDR2 FQGTGA. CDR3 length: 16 residues. V was clipped by 5 bases and J by 4 bases; unmatched bases: 10. The CDR3 DNA follows: TGTGCCAGCAGCCCTTACCTGACAGGGCTCACCGGGGAGCTGTTTTTT. Translating it yields CASSPYLTGLTGELFF. Full variable domain (rest looked up from reference TRBV7-3 and TRBJ2-2): GAGVSQTPSNKVTEKGKYVELRCDPISGHTALYWYRQSLGQGPEFLIYFQGTGAADDSGLPNDRFFAVRPEGSVSTLKIQRTERGDSAVYLCASSPYLTGLTGELFFGEGSRLTVL.

The chain links TRBV7-3 to TRBJ2-5, with no clear D. The CDR3 has 13 amino acids. CDR1 and CDR2 from the germline V gene are SGHTA and FQGTGA. Trimming shortened V by 5 bases and J by 0 bases, and 7 bases separated the two germline ends. The CDR3 nucleotides read TGTGCCAGCAGCCGGGTCCACCAAGAGACCCAGTACTTC. This codes for CASSRVHQETQYF. Drawing the rest from reference TRBV7-3 and TRBJ2-5, the complete variable domain is GAGVSQTPSNKVTEKGKYVELRCDPISGHTALYWYRQSLGQGPEFLIYFQGTGAADDSGLPNDRFFAVRPEGSVSTLKIQRTERGDSAVYLCASSRVHQETQYFGPGTRLLVL.

There are a few counts of this clone. The rearrangement uses TRBV6-5 and TRBJ2-2, with 7 bases identical to TRBD2. V dropped 5 bases and J dropped 7; count of bases not matched to a gene: 1. The CDR3 loop spans 12 amino acids. The germline gives CDR1 MNHEY, CDR2 SVGAGI. The CDR3 spells CASSPGGGELFF. CDR3 bases: TGTGCCAGCAGTCCGGGGGGCGGGGAGCTGTTTTTT.

This chain connects TRBV18 to TRBJ2-5, with D possibly being TRBD1 or TRBD2 (5 bases each). Trimming left V 4 bases short and J 2 bases short, with 11 bases between. The CDR3 has 14 amino acids. From germline, CDR1 is KGHSH and CDR2 LQKENI. The CDR3 protein is CASSRDGPQETQYF. In nucleotides, the CDR3 is TGTGCCAGCTCACGGGACGGACCTCAAGAGACCCAGTACTTC.

The rearrangement joins TRBV5-1 to TRBJ1-1, with no clear D. This CDR3 spans 15 amino acids. Germline-derived CDR1 and CDR2 are SGHRS and YFSETQ. Between the trimmed V and J ends, which lost 2 bases and 4 bases, there was a span of 15 bases. The CDR3 is CASSLPRVGFTEAFF. Here the CDR3 DNA reads TGCGCCAGCAGCTTACCACGGGTGGGGTTCACTGAAGCTTTCTTT.

V usage is TRBV27 and J usage is TRBJ1-6; 9 bases fit TRBD1. Unmatched junction bases numbered 8, after V lost 4 bases and J lost 13 bases. Germline values: CDR1 MNHEY, CDR2 SMNVEV (reference sequence). The CDR3 is made up of 14 amino acids. CDR3 bases: TGTGCCAGCAGTTCCTACGGGACAGGGTGGCCCCTCCACTTT. Amino acids: CASSSYGTGWPLHF.

This clone was counted a single time. The V call is TRBV28, the J call TRBJ1-2; no definite D call. This CDR3 region has 12 residues. Trimming left V 3 bases short and J 7 bases short, with 9 bases between. CDR1 is MDHEN, CDR2 SYDVKM, per germline. In nucleotides, the CDR3 is TGTGCCAGCAGTTTTCATGGCGGTGGCTACACCTTC. This codes for CASSFHGGGYTF.

The V call is TRBV6-1, the J call TRBJ1-1; maybe TRBD1 (6 bases). V shed 4 bases and J shed 11 bases, with 17 bases lying between them. Germline CDR1 and CDR2: MNHNS and SASEGT. The CDR3 spans 13 residues. CDR3 region: CASSVQSSTGAFF. CDR3 nucleotide sequence: TGTGCCAGCAGTGTACAGAGTTCGACAGGCGCTTTCTTT.

This chain joins TRBV4-1 and TRBJ1-4; maybe TRBD1 (6 bases). Per the germline V gene, CDR1 is MGHRA and CDR2 is YSYEKL. The CDR3 extends over 16 amino acids. With 0 bases removed from V and 8 bases from J, the gap between germline ends came to 16 bases. DNA of the CDR3: TGCGCCAGCAGCCAAGATTTATTAGCAGGGGCGGAAAAACTGTTTTTT. Amino acids: CASSQDLLAGAEKLFF.

The V and J genes are TRBV5-4 and TRBJ2-7; D gene ambiguous. Deletions cut 4 bases from V and 4 bases from J, with 9 bases between. Germline values: CDR1 SGHNT, CDR2 YYREEE (reference sequence). The CDR3 loop spans 12 amino acids. This CDR3 reads CASSRPPYEQYF. The CDR3 DNA reads as TGTGCCAGCAGCCGCCCACCATACGAGCAGTACTTC.

The chain links TRBV6-5 to TRBJ1-6; D is unclear. V lost 8 bases, J lost 0 bases, and 8 bases lay in between. CDR3 length: 14 amino acids. CDR1 and CDR2 (germline): MNHEY, SVGAGI. The CDR3 sequence: CASGRGSYNSPLHF. CDR3 DNA: TGTGCCAGCGGTCGAGGCTCCTATAATTCACCCCTCCACTTT.